This entry lists 4 T cell receptor beta chains sequenced from one sample in a study of early T cells in non-severe SARS-CoV-2 infection. MiXCR was run by TCRdb on the 5' RACE reads, yielding one entry per CDR3 protein. This table holds approximately 65,000 distinct CDR3 sequences, around 13% found once. The sample was whole blood. The receptors derive from an adult who was a healthcare worker with PCR-confirmed SARS-CoV-2 infection or an uninfected control (not recorded which).

CDR3 coding DNA: TGTGCCAGCAGCTTAGTCGGGAGGCAGGGGAGAGAGACCCAGTACTTC. This codes for CASSLVGRQGRETQYF. The chain employs TRBV7-8 and TRBJ2-5; the D gene is possibly TRBD2 (7 bases). The V and J ends lost 1 base and 4 bases respectively, with 16 bases between them. Germline V lookup: CDR1 SGHVS, CDR2 FQNEAQ. This CDR3 is built from 16 residues.

V gene TRBV2 combines with J gene TRBJ2-1, with TRBD2 matching over 11 bases. Germline V gives CDR1 SNHLY, CDR2 FYNNEI. V was pared by 6 bases and J by 8 bases, with 9 bases of the junction left unmatched. The CDR3 is made up of 15 amino acids. The CDR3 spells CASRDSGGAWDEQFF. In nucleotides, the CDR3 is TGTGCCAGCAGGGATAGCGGGGGGGCCTGGGATGAGCAGTTCTTC.

This clonotype has a handful of counts. The chain links TRBV4-1 to TRBJ1-6, with 7 bases that match TRBD1. Trimming took 1 base from V and 10 from J; bases not matched to a gene: 10. The germline gives CDR1 MGHRA, CDR2 YSYEKL. The CDR3 length is 16 residues. CDR3 sequence: CASSQVGAGGWSPLHF. The CDR3 nucleotides are TGCGCCAGCAGCCAAGTTGGTGCAGGGGGTTGGTCACCCCTCCACTTT.

This clonotype was counted many times. CDR3 protein: CASSQEAGGNEKLFF. For the CDR3, the DNA is TGCGCCAGCAGCCAAGAAGCAGGGGGCAATGAAAAACTGTTTTTT. The genes are TRBV4-1 and TRBJ1-4; 8 positions agree with TRBD1. The germline V gene encodes CDR1 MGHRA and CDR2 YSYEKL. The CDR3 loop spans 15 amino acids. Losses at the gene ends were 0 bases for V and 5 bases for J; bases not matched to a gene: 2.